One and the same sample provided the 19 T cell receptor beta chains below, sequenced in a study of T cells expressing NK-cell markers. With the 5' RACE reads reprocessed, TCRdb shows one record per CDR3 protein and no DNA. This sample's clone table lists hundreds of thousands of distinct CDR3 sequences. Sequencing input: blood T cells: a sorted CD56 or NKG2C T cell subset, CD4+ or CD8+ T cells, or bulk PBMC T cells (not recorded which). The receptors here all came from a man younger than 30 in good health.

The V gene is TRBV6-5, the J gene TRBJ2-5. Germline-derived CDR1 and CDR2 are MNHEY and SVGAGI. The CDR3 has 15 amino acids. The CDR3 sequence is CASSLTDRRQETQYF.

The chain links TRBV12-3 or TRBV12-4 to TRBJ2-3. There are 14 residues in the CDR3. CDR3 amino acids: CASSFYSRTDTQYF.

CDR3: CASRLTSGGDTQYF. The chain joins TRBV5-1 to TRBJ2-3; TCRdb returns TRBD2, unconfirmable since there is no DNA. This CDR3 has 14 residues. The germline V gene has CDR1 SGHRS and CDR2 YFSETQ.

The V gene is TRBV20-1, the J gene TRBJ2-5. The CDR3 has 15 amino acids. CDR1 DFQATT and CDR2 SNEGSKA come from the germline V gene (reference sequence). The CDR3 sequence is CSARASRASQETQYF.

The chain employs TRBV7-9 and TRBJ2-1; TCRdb picks TRBD2, but there is no DNA to check that call. The V gene's germline CDR1 is SEHNR and CDR2 FQNEAQ (reference sequence). The CDR3 has 16 amino acids. This chain's CDR3 is CASSLGAGLAGNEQFF.

The V gene is TRBV29-1, the J gene TRBJ2-1; TCRdb's D call, TRBD1, is unchecked because there is no DNA. From germline, CDR1 is SQVTM and CDR2 ANQGSEA. The CDR3 totals 15 residues. CDR3 sequence: CSVDVWRDPGDEQFF.

The V and J genes are TRBV7-2 and TRBJ1-2; TCRdb selects TRBD1, and the lack of DNA leaves this call unchecked. CDR1 and CDR2 from the germline V gene are SGHTA and FQGNSA. The CDR3 runs 15 residues. The CDR3 loop is CASSPRTGEADGYTF.

The chain couples TRBV20-1 to TRBJ2-1. Germline V gene data show CDR1 as DFQATT and CDR2 as SNEGSKA (reference sequence). CDR3 length equals 14 residues. The CDR3 loop is CSAFTSSSYNEQLF.

The chain joins TRBV29-1 to TRBJ2-7; absent DNA, TCRdb's TRBD1 call cannot be checked. Germline loops: CDR1 SQVTM, CDR2 ANQGSEA. This CDR3 is built from 14 residues. The CDR3 here is CSVEEGAGGVEQYF.

The chain joins TRBV4-2 to TRBJ2-2. The CDR3 extends over 19 amino acids. CDR1 and CDR2 (germline): LGHNA, YNFKEQ. The CDR3 loop reads CASSQEGMGVVPNTGELFF.

The rearrangement links TRBV5-1 to TRBJ2-5; TCRdb lists TRBD2, though no DNA is available to test this call. This CDR3 comprises 13 residues. Germline V CDR1 and CDR2: SGHRS, YFSETQ. CDR3 residues: CASSFEGRETQYF.

The CDR3 region is CSVELGTGNYEQFF. The chain links TRBV29-1 to TRBJ2-1; TCRdb gives TRBD1 as the D gene, but with no DNA this cannot be confirmed. The germline gives CDR1 SQVTM, CDR2 ANQGSEA. The CDR3 runs to 14 residues.

The chain links TRBV28 to TRBJ1-1; TCRdb proposes TRBD1, but this gene call is untestable without DNA. Germline V gives CDR1 MDHEN, CDR2 SYDVKM. The CDR3 has 15 amino acids. The CDR3: CASRRSGGLNTEAFF.

J is TRBJ2-7 and V is TRBV6-1; TCRdb names TRBD2, which stays unverified in the absence of DNA. The CDR3 extends over 15 amino acids. Per germline, CDR1 MNHNS and CDR2 SASEGT. The CDR3 loop reads CASRGTPGLPYEQYF.

The CDR3 sequence is CASSLGTSGRWKFF. The rearrangement uses TRBV5-1 and TRBJ2-1; TCRdb selects TRBD2, and the lack of DNA leaves this call unchecked. The germline gives CDR1 SGHRS, CDR2 YFSETQ. The length of the CDR3 is 14 residues.

This chain joins TRBV12-3 or TRBV12-4 and TRBJ1-1; TCRdb reports TRBD1, a call that lacks DNA to check it against. The CDR3 is 13 amino acids. CDR3 amino acids: CASSPEWAWGAFF.

This chain links TRBV27 with TRBJ2-3; without DNA, the TCRdb call of TRBD2 cannot be checked. The CDR3 length is 15 residues. Germline lookup yields CDR1 MNHEY and CDR2 SMNVEV (reference sequence). CDR3 protein: CASSFLAGSTDTQYF.

The gene calls are TRBV6-4 and TRBJ2-2. The germline gives CDR1 MRHNA, CDR2 SNTAGT. The CDR3 has 14 amino acids. The CDR3 is CASSDLANTGELFF.

This chain connects TRBV10-2 to TRBJ1-2; TCRdb returns TRBD1, unconfirmable since there is no DNA. CDR1 WSHSY and CDR2 SAAADI come from the germline V gene. CDR3 length equals 14 residues. This CDR3 is CASSAGGSSYGYTF.